This note documents a single T cell receptor (beta chain) sequence. The data belong to a study of blood T cell repertoires in COVID-19. Study in general: Specimens from acute and convalescent COVID-19 originated in the United States, Italy and Spain. The cDNA or gDNA used as material had been derived from T cells, B-cell-depleted T cells, or PBMCs.

In the original analysis: Nucleated cell number was recorded as an estimate derived from reference gene primer amplification. The assay was immunoSEQ multiplex PCR, and TCRdb's table has in-frame clones only and misses some. V and J calls and clone size are as listed in that table; D and trimming were resolved from the DNA. The sample holds 180,000 or so clones, approximately 85% seen once. The CDR3 loop spans 16 amino acids. V was pared by 0 bases and J by 6 bases, with 5 bases of the junction left unmatched. Germline assignment: CDR1 SGHNT and CDR2 YYREEE (reference sequence). The sample was peripheral blood. This clonotype was obtained from a human donor with active or convalescent COVID-19. The donor label of this sample is uncertain. The rearrangement uses TRBV5-4 and TRBJ2-3, with 12 bases aligning to TRBD2. For the CDR3, the DNA is TGTGCCAGCAGCTTGGGTCTAGCGGGAGGGGAGGATACGCAGTATTTT. Amino acids: CASSLGLAGGEDTQYF.